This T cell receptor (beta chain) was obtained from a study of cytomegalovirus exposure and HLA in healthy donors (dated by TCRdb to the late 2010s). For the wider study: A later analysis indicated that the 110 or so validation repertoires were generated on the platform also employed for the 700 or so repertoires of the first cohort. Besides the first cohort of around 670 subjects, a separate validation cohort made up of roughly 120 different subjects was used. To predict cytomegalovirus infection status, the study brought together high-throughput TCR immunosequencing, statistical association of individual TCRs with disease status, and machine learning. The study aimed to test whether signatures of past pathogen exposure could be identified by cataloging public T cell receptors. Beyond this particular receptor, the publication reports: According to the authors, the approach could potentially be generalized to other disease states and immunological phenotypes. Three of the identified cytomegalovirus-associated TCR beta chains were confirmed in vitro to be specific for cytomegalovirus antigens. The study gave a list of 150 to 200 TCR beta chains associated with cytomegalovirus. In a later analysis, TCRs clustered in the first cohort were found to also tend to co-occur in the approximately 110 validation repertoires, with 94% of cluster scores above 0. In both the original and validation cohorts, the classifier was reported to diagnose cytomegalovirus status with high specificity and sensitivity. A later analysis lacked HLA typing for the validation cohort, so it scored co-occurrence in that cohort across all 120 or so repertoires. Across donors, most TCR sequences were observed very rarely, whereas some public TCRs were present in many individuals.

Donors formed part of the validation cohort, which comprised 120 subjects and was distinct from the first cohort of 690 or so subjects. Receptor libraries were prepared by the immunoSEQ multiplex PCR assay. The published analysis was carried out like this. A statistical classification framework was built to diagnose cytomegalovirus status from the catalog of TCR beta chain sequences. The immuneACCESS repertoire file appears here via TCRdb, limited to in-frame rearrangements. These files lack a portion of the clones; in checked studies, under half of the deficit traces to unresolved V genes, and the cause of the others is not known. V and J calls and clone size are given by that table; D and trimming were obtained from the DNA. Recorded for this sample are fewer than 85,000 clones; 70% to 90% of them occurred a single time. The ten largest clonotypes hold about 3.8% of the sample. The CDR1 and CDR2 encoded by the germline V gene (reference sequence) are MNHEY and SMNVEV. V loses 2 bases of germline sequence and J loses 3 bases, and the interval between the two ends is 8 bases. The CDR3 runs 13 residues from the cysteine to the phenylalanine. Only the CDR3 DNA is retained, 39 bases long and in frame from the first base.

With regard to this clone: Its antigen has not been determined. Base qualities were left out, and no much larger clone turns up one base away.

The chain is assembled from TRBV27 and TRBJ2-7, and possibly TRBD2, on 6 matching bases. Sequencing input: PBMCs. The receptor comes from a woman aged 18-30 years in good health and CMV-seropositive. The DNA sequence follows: TGTGCCAGCAGTTTAGGAGGGGACTACGAGCAGTACTTC. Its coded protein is CASSLGGDYEQYF.